Below, 20 T cell receptor beta chains from the same sample are listed, as sequenced in a study of cytomegalovirus exposure and HLA in healthy donors (dated by TCRdb to about 2017). The method behind the library was the immunoSEQ multiplex PCR assay. The multiplex PCR relied on a mix of 60 forward primers for TCR Vbeta segments and 13 reverse primers for TCR Jbeta segments. TCRdb took this table from immuneACCESS and kept in-frame rearrangements with V and J called. Such tables lack part of the clones; where checked against another copy, unresolved V genes explain under half of the gap, and the rest is unexplained. For this sample the table gives about 170,000 clones, of which approximately 84% were detected only once. The ten largest make up more than 2% of the sample. The sequencing sample was made of PBMCs. The receptors were gathered from a man aged 18 to 29 in good health and CMV-seropositive.

The V and J genes are TRBV4-1 and TRBJ1-6; 8 bases are shared with TRBD1. V shed 0 bases, J shed 10 bases, and the junction held 8 bases outside the gene matches. CDR3 size: 16 residues. CDR1 is MGHRA and CDR2 is YSYEKL in the germline V gene. The CDR3 spells CASSQDQDRVRSPLHF. The CDR3 nucleotides read TGCGCCAGCAGCCAAGATCAGGACAGGGTACGGTCACCCCTCCACTTT.

The J gene is TRBJ1-4, the V gene TRBV27; D perhaps matches TRBD1 (6 bases). This CDR3 region has 15 residues. Germline CDR1 is MNHEY and CDR2 is SMNVEV (reference sequence). V lost 5 bases and J 8 bases, leaving 18 bases between the germline ends. CDR3 loop: CASSPYRVIGEKLFF. CDR3 bases: TGTGCCAGCAGTCCCTACAGGGTTATCGGAGAAAAACTGTTTTTT. Based on the CDR3 plus reference TRBV27 and TRBJ1-4, the full variable domain is EAQVTQNPRYLITVTGKKLTVTCSQNMNHEYMSWYRQDPGLGLRQIYYSMNVEVTDKGDVPEGYKVSRKEKRNFPLILESPSPNQTSLYFCASSPYRVIGEKLFFGSGTQLSVL.

This clone appeared a few times. The chain is built from TRBV5-4 and TRBJ2-3; D possibly corresponds to TRBD2 (7 bases). This CDR3 has 16 residues. Germline V CDR1 and CDR2: SGHNT, YYREEE (reference sequence). Trimming shortened V by 0 bases and J by 8 bases, and 19 bases separated the two germline ends. CDR3 amino acids: CASSLVAGVLGGTQYF. The DNA of the CDR3 is TGTGCCAGCAGCTTGGTGGCGGGGGTCCTAGGGGGTACGCAGTATTTT.

The genes are TRBV27 and TRBJ2-2; unclear D gene. Trimming removed 4 bases at V and 0 bases at J, with 6 bases between. The CDR3 consists of 14 residues. Germline V gene data show CDR1 as MNHEY and CDR2 as SMNVEV (reference sequence). The CDR3 reads CASSSPANTGELFF. CDR3 sequence (DNA): TGTGCCAGCAGTTCCCCGGCGAACACCGGGGAGCTGTTTTTT.

The gene calls are TRBV5-1 and TRBJ2-7; 9 bases align to TRBD1. This CDR3 has 14 residues. Trimming cost V 4 bases and J 3 bases; bases outside gene matches: 5. The germline gives CDR1 SGHRS, CDR2 YFSETQ. The CDR3 region is CASSPDRGGYEQYF. CDR3 sequence (DNA): TGCGCCAGCAGCCCGGACAGGGGCGGCTACGAGCAGTACTTC.

The chain carries TRBV4-2 and TRBJ2-5; D possibly corresponds to TRBD2 (5 bases). Germline values: CDR1 LGHNA, CDR2 YNFKEQ. CDR3 length: 15 amino acids. The V and J ends lost 1 base and 1 base respectively, with 10 bases between them. The CDR3 protein is CASSQVHGIQETQYF. As DNA, the CDR3 is TGTGCCAGCAGCCAAGTCCACGGGATCCAAGAGACCCAGTACTTC.

This chain connects TRBV5-3 to TRBJ2-5; D unresolved. TRBV5-3 is filed as an ORF, its function uncertain. Between the trimmed V and J ends, which lost 1 base and 5 bases, there was a span of 9 bases. The CDR3 has 13 amino acids. CDR3 region: CARSLLKRETQYF. The CDR3 DNA reads TGTGCCAGAAGCTTGTTAAAGAGGGAGACCCAGTACTTC.

The gene calls are TRBV6-5 and TRBJ1-2; D is uncertain. Germline CDR1 MNHEY, CDR2 SVGAGI. The CDR3 runs 13 residues. Trimming removed 6 bases from V and 8 bases from J, with 16 bases in between. In DNA form, the CDR3 reads TGTGCCAGCAGCCCCGGCCCCTCAGGCGGCTACACCTTC. It codes for CASSPGPSGGYTF.

The rearrangement uses TRBV7-9 and TRBJ2-5, with 10 bases matching TRBD1. The V gene's germline CDR1 is SEHNR and CDR2 FQNEAQ (reference sequence). The junction had 7 bases not matched to a gene; V was cut back by 4 bases and J by 5 bases. The CDR3 has 15 residues. CDR3 coding DNA: TGTGCCAGCAGCTCACACCGGGACAGGGGTGAGACCCAGTACTTC. Translation gives CASSSHRDRGETQYF. Looking up the rest from reference TRBV7-9 and TRBJ2-5 gives the full variable domain: DTGVSQNPRHKITKRGQNVTFRCDPISEHNRLYWYRQTLGQGPEFLTYFQNEAQLEKSRLLSDRFSAERPKGSFSTLEIQRTEQGDSAMYLCASSSHRDRGETQYFGPGTRLLVL.

The chain combines TRBV9 with TRBJ1-4; D gene uncertain. Germline lookup yields CDR1 SGDLS and CDR2 YYNGEE. This CDR3 is 15 amino acids long. V was pared by 0 bases and J by 6 bases, with 12 bases between. The CDR3 reads CASSVGPVGYEKLFF. CDR3 DNA: TGTGCCAGCAGCGTAGGTCCCGTCGGGTATGAAAAACTGTTTTTT.

The CDR3 bases are TGTGCCAGCAGCCTCGCCTGGACAGGGGGAATTTACTCTGGAAACACCATATATTTT. Amino acid sequence: CASSLAWTGGIYSGNTIYF. The rearrangement uses TRBV7-9 and TRBJ1-3; 10 nucleotides align to TRBD1. Germline V gene sequence: CDR1 SEHNR, CDR2 FQNEAQ (reference sequence). J was trimmed by 0 bases and V by 5 bases; bases with no gene match: 13. The CDR3 spans 19 residues. Filled out from reference TRBV7-9 and TRBJ1-3, the complete variable domain reads DTGVSQNPRHKITKRGQNVTFRCDPISEHNRLYWYRQTLGQGPEFLTYFQNEAQLEKSRLLSDRFSAERPKGSFSTLEIQRTEQGDSAMYLCASSLAWTGGIYSGNTIYFGEGSWLTVV.

The genes are TRBV6-1 and TRBJ1-1; D not resolved. The CDR3 runs 14 residues. Per the germline V gene, CDR1 is MNHNS and CDR2 is SASEGT. Trimming shortened V by 4 bases and J by 1 base, and 10 bases separated the two germline ends. CDR3 amino acids: CASSAERSNTEAFF. The CDR3 DNA sequence: TGTGCCAGCAGTGCCGAGAGATCGAACACTGAAGCTTTCTTT.

The V and J genes are TRBV5-4 and TRBJ1-2; possible D gene TRBD1, 5 bases. The germline V gene encodes CDR1 SGHNT and CDR2 YYREEE (reference sequence). Between the trimmed V and J ends, which lost 4 bases and 0 bases, there was a span of 19 bases. The CDR3 loop spans 17 amino acids. The chain's CDR3 is CASSLAGGAGSNYGYTF. The CDR3 DNA is TGTGCCAGCAGCCTGGCGGGAGGGGCCGGCTCTAACTATGGCTACACCTTC. The whole variable domain, remainder taken from reference TRBV5-4 and TRBJ1-2, is ETGVTQSPTHLIKTRGQQVTLRCSSQSGHNTVSWYQQALGQGPQFIFQYYREEENGRGNFPPRFSGLQFPNYSSELNVNALELDDSALYLCASSLAGGAGSNYGYTFGSGTRLTVV.

The table lists this clone with a few counts. The rearrangement joins TRBV6-5 to TRBJ2-1; 9 bases map to TRBD2. CDR3 size: 16 residues. In germline, CDR1 is MNHEY, CDR2 SVGAGI. The V gene end was trimmed by 0 bases and the J gene end by 4 bases; junction bases not matched to a gene: 4. The CDR3 nucleotides read TGTGCCAGCAGTTACTCTAGCGGGGGCGGATACAATGAGCAGTTCTTC. Protein: CASSYSSGGGYNEQFF.

The V gene is TRBV27, the J gene TRBJ2-2; 7 nucleotides agree with TRBD1. The length of the CDR3 is 15 residues. The germline gives CDR1 MNHEY, CDR2 SMNVEV (reference sequence). V shed 2 bases, J shed 3 bases, and the junction held 3 bases outside the gene matches. The CDR3 protein is CASSLGDRDTGELFF. CDR3 bases: TGTGCCAGCAGTTTAGGTGACAGGGACACCGGGGAGCTGTTTTTT.

The chain is built from TRBV5-4 and TRBJ2-5, with TRBD2 matching 8 bases. CDR1 is SGHNT, CDR2 YYREEE, per germline (reference sequence). J lost 4 bases, V lost 0 bases, and 8 bases had no gene match. CDR3 size: 16 residues. CDR3 protein: CASSLAGNSGAETQYF. As DNA, the CDR3 is TGTGCCAGCAGCTTGGCCGGGAATAGCGGGGCAGAGACCCAGTACTTC.

The chain uses TRBV19 and TRBJ2-7, with 12 bases fitting TRBD2. The CDR3 contains 18 residues. The germline CDR1 and CDR2 sequences are LNHDA and SQIVND (reference sequence). V gave up 4 bases and J gave up 4 bases; unmatched junction bases: 14. The CDR3 bases are TGTGCCAGTAGTACGTTTCTATCTAGCGGGGGGGCCTTATACGAGCAGTACTTC. It yields the protein CASSTFLSSGGALYEQYF. Full variable domain (missing parts from reference TRBV19 and TRBJ2-7): DGGITQSPKYLFRKEGQNVTLSCEQNLNHDAMYWYRQDPGQGLRLIYYSQIVNDFQKGDIAEGYSVSREKKESFPLTVTSAQKNPTAFYLCASSTFLSSGGALYEQYFGPGTRLTVT.

This sequence joins TRBV1 and TRBJ1-2. TRBV1 is recorded as a pseudogene. This CDR3 has 14 amino acids. The DNA of the CDR3 is TGCACCAGCAGCAGTTGTAGCCCGGGCTATGGCTACACCTTC. It codes for CTSSSCSPGYGYTF.

CDR3 nucleotide sequence: TGTGCCAGCAGTTTCTCCGGGGGGGCTAATCCCTACGAGCAGTACTTC. This encodes CASSFSGGANPYEQYF. This chain joins TRBV7-2 and TRBJ2-7, with 8 bases identical to TRBD2. The germline V gene has CDR1 SGHTA and CDR2 FQGNSA. V shed 6 bases, J shed 2 bases, and the junction held 12 bases outside the gene matches. There are 16 residues in the CDR3.

The chain uses TRBV7-8 and TRBJ2-3; D remains unclear. CDR3 size: 16 residues. V was pared by 5 bases and J by 6 bases, with 21 bases between. CDR1 is SGHVS and CDR2 is FQNEAQ in the germline V gene. The CDR3 DNA is TGTGCCAGCAGCCCCGGTGGTTTTTTGGGCCCCGATACGCAGTATTTT. This encodes CASSPGGFLGPDTQYF.